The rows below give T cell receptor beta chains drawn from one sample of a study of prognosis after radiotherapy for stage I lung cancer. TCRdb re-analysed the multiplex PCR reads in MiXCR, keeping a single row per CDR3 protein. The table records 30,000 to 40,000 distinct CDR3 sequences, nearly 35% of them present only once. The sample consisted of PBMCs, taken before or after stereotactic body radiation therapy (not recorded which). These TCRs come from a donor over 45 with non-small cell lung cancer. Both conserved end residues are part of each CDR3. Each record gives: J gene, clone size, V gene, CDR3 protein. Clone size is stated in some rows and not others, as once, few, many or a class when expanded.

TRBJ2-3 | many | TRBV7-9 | CASSLATPGDTQYF
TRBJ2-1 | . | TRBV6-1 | CASSERRDRANEQFF
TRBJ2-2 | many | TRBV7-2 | CASSLVRAFTGELFF
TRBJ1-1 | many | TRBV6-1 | CASRPPDGGPTEAFF
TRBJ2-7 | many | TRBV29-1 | CSVAGTGGYEQYF
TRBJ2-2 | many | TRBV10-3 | CAISERGTDTGELFF
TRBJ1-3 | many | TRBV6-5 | CASSYSRGTRGTIYF
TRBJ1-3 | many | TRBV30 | CAWSVYSDSAPSGNTIYF
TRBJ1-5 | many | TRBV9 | CASSKGQYSNQPQHF
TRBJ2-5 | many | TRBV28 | CATAHGVRMSRLGETQYF
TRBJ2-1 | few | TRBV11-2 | CASSLIGERYNEQFF
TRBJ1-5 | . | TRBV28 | CASSPTRDHPQHF
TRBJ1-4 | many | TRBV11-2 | CASSPWTGGFEKLFF
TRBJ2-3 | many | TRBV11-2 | CASSPPIDTQYF
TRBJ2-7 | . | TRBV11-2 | CASSLTGGLYEQYF
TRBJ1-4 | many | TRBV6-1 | CASRQEQGSEKLFF
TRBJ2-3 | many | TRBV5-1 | CASSSQDRGPADTQYF
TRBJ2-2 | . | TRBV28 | CASSDPWGGMKTGELFF
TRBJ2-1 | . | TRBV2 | CASVLAGGVGSYNEQFF